This TCR beta chain was profiled in a study of T cell responses to AZD1222 COVID-19 vaccine. The study's findings and limits: Clonal diversity may have been underestimated, and the donors were mostly white British, with more females than males. Spike-specific TCR breadth and depth both grew after two AZD1222 doses.

Deletions cut 0 bases from V and 0 bases from J, with 10 bases between. The V gene's germline CDR1 is SGDLS and CDR2 YYNGEE. The CDR3 is 16 amino acids. This clone was counted once. The antigen is not known. The data were produced by immunoSEQ multiplex PCR, yet TCRdb's version contains in-frame clones alone and is incomplete. The sample lists roughly 130,000 clones, roughly 90% occurring once. This chain connects TRBV9 to TRBJ1-3; D gene unclear. The starting material was peripheral blood, obtained 28 days after the second AZD1222 dose. The clonotype originates from an adult who received the AZD1222 COVID-19 vaccine. The CDR3 is CASSVDPTASGNTIYF. In DNA, the CDR3 is TGTGCCAGCAGCGTAGATCCGACGGCCTCTGGAAACACCATATATTTT.